This T cell receptor beta chain was captured by sequencing in a study of shared clonotypes between healthy human individuals. Trimming removed 3 bases from V and 9 bases from J, with 9 bases in between. CDR3 length: 12 amino acids. CDR1 and CDR2 (germline): MNHNS, SASEGT. This was a deep-level run. How the authors handled the data: Sequence data from immunoSEQ were junction-only and lacked quality scores; consequently, filtering differed. Assay used: immunoSEQ multiplex PCR; TCRdb lists only in-frame clones, some missing. From that table come the V and J calls and clone size; the DNA was used to work out D and trimming. This sample has roughly 1,500,000 clones, with 95% to 99% found just once.

This chain connects TRBV6-1 to TRBJ1-5; D unclear. The sequence came from a man younger than 40 in good health. The sample comprised naive CD4+ T cells sorted from blood. Subset: CD45RA+ positively selected. This CDR3 is CASSDGFRPQHF. CDR3 in DNA: TGTGCCAGCAGTGATGGGTTTAGGCCCCAGCATTTT.